This TCR beta chain was retrieved from a study of tumour-infiltrating T cells in Burkitt lymphoma. Some clones are missing from TCRdb's copy, which holds only in-frame ones; the method was immunoSEQ multiplex PCR. Of 5,000 or so clones in the sample, roughly a tenth were seen once. There are a few counts of this clone. Source material: tumor tissue. The sequence was collected from a human donor with diffuse large B-cell lymphoma.

The CDR3: CASSWLAGTGNYEQYF. Here the CDR3 DNA reads TGTGCCAGCAGCTGGCTGGCCGGGACAGGGAACTACGAGCAGTACTTC. The chain uses TRBV11-2 and TRBJ2-7, with 9 bases lining up with TRBD1. Trimming cost V 4 bases and J 3 bases; bases outside gene matches: 10. Germline V gene sequence: CDR1 SGHAT, CDR2 FQNNGV. The CDR3 contains 16 residues.